The present entry profiles one T cell receptor (beta chain) with its context. The antigen remains undetermined. A universal primer site and UMIs were added as TCR cDNA was made by 5'RACE template switching. TCRdb called the 5' RACE reads again in MiXCR, with one record for every CDR3 protein. The data contain around 550,000 distinct CDR3 sequences, roughly a fifth of them seen just once; the ten biggest clones take up 13% to 15%. The entry originates in a study of T cells after yellow fever vaccination. Regarding the study as a whole: Reappearance after the booster was seen for most primary-vaccination clones, at 96% CD4 and roughly 90% CD8. In FACS-sorted repertoires, abundant clonotypes from the bulk population could appear as contaminants. A small proportion of clonotypes was detected in both the CD4 and CD8 compartments.

The sequenced sample was PBMCs, obtained 15 days after the yellow fever booster vaccination. The origin of this receptor is a man younger than 45 who received the YFV17D yellow fever vaccine.

The CDR3 nucleotides are TGTGCCTACCGGGCAGGGCATCGGGTGAACACTGAAGCTTTCTTT. Translation: CAYRAGHRVNTEAFF. The V and J genes are TRBV6-1 and TRBJ1-1; weak D call: TRBD1 (5 bases). V dropped 11 bases and J dropped 0 bases, with 19 bases sitting between them. This CDR3 is built from 15 residues. Germline V gene data show CDR1 as MNHNS and CDR2 as SASEGT.